Included here is one TCR beta chain sequence, with context. The antigen remains undetermined. This entry is derived from a study of shared clonotypes between healthy human individuals. Clones were read by immunoSEQ multiplex PCR, and TCRdb kept only the in-frame ones, dropping some. The table has about 1 million clones, approximately 76% seen once; the top ten hold approximately 1.5%. V was trimmed by 6 bases and J by 4 bases, leaving 15 bases between them. Germline CDR1 is LNHDA and CDR2 is SQIVND (reference sequence). CDR3 length: 14 amino acids. General observations from the study: Only blood was sampled; tissue repertoires likely differ.

The chain combines TRBV19 with TRBJ1-1; maybe TRBD1 (6 bases). Sample: memory CD4+ T cells sorted from blood. Subset of the sample: CD45RA-negative fraction. The receptor was derived from a man aged 18-30 years in good health. The CDR3 spells CASSSWWGATEAFF. In nucleotides, the CDR3 is TGTGCCAGTAGCTCCTGGTGGGGGGCCACTGAAGCTTTCTTT.